The clone carrying this T cell receptor beta chain showed up just a few times. Antigen unknown. Isolated RNA was reverse transcribed in full, so expressed TCRB transcripts were sequenced. Profiling relied on immunoSEQ multiplex PCR, and the TCRdb table lists in-frame clones only, not all of them. The data hold some 110,000 clones, with around 15% observed a single time. V was trimmed by 0 bases and J by 8 bases, leaving 15 bases between them. The CDR3 totals 15 residues. CDR1 SGHRS and CDR2 YFSETQ come from the germline V gene. These data are taken from a study of beta chain features in type 1 diabetes. Study-level findings and limits: Shortening that was moderate but significant affected the TCRB CDR3s of Type 1 diabetes patients in all four CD4+ subsets.

The sample taken for sequencing was central memory CD4+ T cells from blood. The clonotype comes from a man in his thirties or forties with type 1 diabetes. V gene TRBV5-1 combines with J gene TRBJ1-3; the D is unclear. CDR3 DNA: TGCGCCAGCAGCTTGGTGAGTTCTGGCCGAGACACCATATATTTT. This sequence encodes CASSLVSSGRDTIYF.